The 2 T cell receptor beta chains below were found in one sample sequenced in a study of T cell responses to AZD1222 COVID-19 vaccine. The repertoire was sequenced with immunoSEQ multiplex PCR; TCRdb's copy has only in-frame clones and lacks some. The data contain about 110,000 clones, roughly 89% of them seen just once; the ten biggest clones take up around 2.5%. This specimen was peripheral blood, taken 28 days after the second AZD1222 dose. Receptor source: an adult who received the AZD1222 COVID-19 vaccine.

There are a few counts of this clone. The chain has TRBV6-4 and TRBJ2-3; the match to TRBD2 covers 9 bases. Trimming at V came to 4 bases and at J to 1 base, leaving 3 bases not matched to a gene. The CDR3 runs to 15 residues. Per the germline V gene, CDR1 is MRHNA and CDR2 is SNTAGT. DNA for the CDR3: TGTGCCAGCAGTGTCGAGCGGGGGGGCACAGATACGCAGTATTTT. Translating gives CASSVERGGTDTQYF.

By share, this clone ranks as medium-sized. This chain joins TRBV5-1 and TRBJ2-2, with D possibly matching TRBD2 (5 bases). The V end lost 4 bases, the J end lost 0 bases, and 10 bases lay between the germline ends. The CDR3 loop spans 15 amino acids. The germline V gene has CDR1 SGHRS and CDR2 YFSETQ. The DNA of the CDR3 is TGCGCCAGCAGCCCTGAGGGATCGAACACCGGGGAGCTGTTTTTT. Its translation is CASSPEGSNTGELFF.